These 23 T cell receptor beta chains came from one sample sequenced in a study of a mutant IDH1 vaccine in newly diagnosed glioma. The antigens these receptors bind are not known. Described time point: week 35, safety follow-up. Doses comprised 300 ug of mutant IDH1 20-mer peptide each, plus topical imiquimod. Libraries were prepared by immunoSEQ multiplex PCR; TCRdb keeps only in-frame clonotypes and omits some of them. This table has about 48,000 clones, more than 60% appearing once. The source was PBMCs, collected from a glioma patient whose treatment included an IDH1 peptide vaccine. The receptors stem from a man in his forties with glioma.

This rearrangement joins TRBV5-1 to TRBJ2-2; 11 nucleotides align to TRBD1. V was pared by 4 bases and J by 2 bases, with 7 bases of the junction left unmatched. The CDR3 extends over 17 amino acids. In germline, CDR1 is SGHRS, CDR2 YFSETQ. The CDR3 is CASSTRTGGSNTGELFF. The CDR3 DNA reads TGCGCCAGCAGCACCCGGACAGGGGGCAGCAACACCGGGGAGCTGTTTTTT.

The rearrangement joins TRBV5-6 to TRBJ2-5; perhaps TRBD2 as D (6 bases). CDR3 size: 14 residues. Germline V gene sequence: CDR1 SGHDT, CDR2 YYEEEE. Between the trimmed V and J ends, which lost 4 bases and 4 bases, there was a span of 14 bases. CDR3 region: CASSRAQGGETQYF. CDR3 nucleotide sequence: TGTGCCAGCAGCCGGGCCCAGGGAGGAGAGACCCAGTACTTC.

In DNA, the CDR3 is TGTGCCAGCTCACCAGTGGACAGGGGCTATGGCTACACCTTC. Translating gives CASSPVDRGYGYTF. The chain uses TRBV18 and TRBJ1-2; 9 positions agree with TRBD1. CDR1 KGHSH and CDR2 LQKENI come from the germline V gene. The CDR3 spans 14 residues. With 2 bases clipped from V and 4 bases from J, the junction kept 2 bases outside the gene matches. Complete variable domain (other parts from reference TRBV18 and TRBJ1-2): NAGVMQNPRHLVRRRGQEARLRCSPMKGHSHVYWYRQLPEEGLKFMVYLQKENIIDESGMPKERFSAEFPKEGPSILRIQQVVRGDSAAYFCASSPVDRGYGYTFGSGTRLTVV.

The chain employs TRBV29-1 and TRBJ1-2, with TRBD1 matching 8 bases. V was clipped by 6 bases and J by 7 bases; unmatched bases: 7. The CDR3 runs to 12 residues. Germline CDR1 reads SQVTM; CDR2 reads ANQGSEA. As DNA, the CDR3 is TGCAGCGTCCCGTCAGGGGGCGGTGGCTACACCTTC. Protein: CSVPSGGGGYTF.

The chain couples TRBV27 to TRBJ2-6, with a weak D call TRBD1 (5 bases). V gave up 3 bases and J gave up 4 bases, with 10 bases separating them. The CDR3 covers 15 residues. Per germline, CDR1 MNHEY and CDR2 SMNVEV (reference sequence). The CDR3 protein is CASSLQGYGANVLTF. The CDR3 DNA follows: TGTGCCAGCAGTTTGCAGGGTTACGGGGCCAACGTCCTGACTTTC.

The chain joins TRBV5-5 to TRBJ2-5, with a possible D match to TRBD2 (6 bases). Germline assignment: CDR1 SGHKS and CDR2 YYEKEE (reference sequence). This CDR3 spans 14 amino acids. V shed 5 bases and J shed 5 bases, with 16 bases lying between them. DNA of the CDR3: TGTGCCAGCAGTTTTCGACTAGAGTCGGAGACCCAGTACTTC. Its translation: CASSFRLESETQYF.

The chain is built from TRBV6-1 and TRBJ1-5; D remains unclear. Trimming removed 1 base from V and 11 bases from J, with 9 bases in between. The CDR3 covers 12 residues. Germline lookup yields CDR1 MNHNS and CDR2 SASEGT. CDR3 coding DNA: TGTGCCAGCAGTGAAGTATGGGTAACCCAGCATTTT. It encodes CASSEVWVTQHF.

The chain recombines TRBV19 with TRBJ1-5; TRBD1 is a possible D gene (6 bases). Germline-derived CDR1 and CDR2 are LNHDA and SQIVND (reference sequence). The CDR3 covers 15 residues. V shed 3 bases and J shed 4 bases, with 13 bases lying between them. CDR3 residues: CASSIRGGGNQPQHF. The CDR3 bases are TGTGCCAGTAGTATTAGAGGAGGGGGAAATCAGCCCCAGCATTTT.

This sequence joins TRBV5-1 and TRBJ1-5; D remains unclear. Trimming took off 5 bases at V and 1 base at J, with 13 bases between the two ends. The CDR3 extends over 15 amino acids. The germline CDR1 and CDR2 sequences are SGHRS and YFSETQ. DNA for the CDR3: TGCGCCAGCAGTCTGACGGTGGGGAGCAATCAGCCCCAGCATTTT. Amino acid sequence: CASSLTVGSNQPQHF.

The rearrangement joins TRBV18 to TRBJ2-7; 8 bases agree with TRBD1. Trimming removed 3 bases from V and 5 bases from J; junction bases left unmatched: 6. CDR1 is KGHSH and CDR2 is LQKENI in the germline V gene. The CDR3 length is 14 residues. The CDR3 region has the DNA TGTGCCAGCTCACCTCGGACAGGGCGGAACGAGCAGTACTTC. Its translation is CASSPRTGRNEQYF. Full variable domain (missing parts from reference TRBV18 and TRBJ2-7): NAGVMQNPRHLVRRRGQEARLRCSPMKGHSHVYWYRQLPEEGLKFMVYLQKENIIDESGMPKERFSAEFPKEGPSILRIQQVVRGDSAAYFCASSPRTGRNEQYFGPGTRLTVT.

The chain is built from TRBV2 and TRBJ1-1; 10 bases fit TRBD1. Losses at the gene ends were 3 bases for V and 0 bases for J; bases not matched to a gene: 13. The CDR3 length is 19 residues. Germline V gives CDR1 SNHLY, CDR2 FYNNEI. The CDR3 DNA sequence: TGTGCCAGCAGTGATTCCCCGACAGGGGGCTTATCATTGAACACTGAAGCTTTCTTT. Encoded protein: CASSDSPTGGLSLNTEAFF.

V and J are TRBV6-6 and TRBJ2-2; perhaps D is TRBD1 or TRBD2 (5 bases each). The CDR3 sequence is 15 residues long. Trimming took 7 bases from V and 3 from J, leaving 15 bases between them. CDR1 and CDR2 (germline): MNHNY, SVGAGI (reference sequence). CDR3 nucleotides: TGTGCCAGCACCCACTCGGGGACGGACACCGGGGAGCTGTTTTTT. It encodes CASTHSGTDTGELFF.

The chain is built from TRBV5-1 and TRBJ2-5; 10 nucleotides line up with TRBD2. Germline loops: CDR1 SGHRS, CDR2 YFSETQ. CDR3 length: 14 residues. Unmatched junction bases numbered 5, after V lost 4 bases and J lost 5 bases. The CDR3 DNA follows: TGCGCCAGCAGCGTTAGCGGGGGGAAGGAGACCCAGTACTTC. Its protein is CASSVSGGKETQYF.

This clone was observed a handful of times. The CDR3 sequence: CASRDLRSNTEAFF. The CDR3 DNA reads as TGTGCCAGCAGGGATCTGAGGTCGAACACTGAAGCTTTCTTT. The gene calls are TRBV2 and TRBJ1-1; D uncertain. Looked up from germline, CDR1 is SNHLY and CDR2 is FYNNEI. The CDR3 runs to 14 residues. V lost 6 bases and J lost 1, with 12 bases in between.

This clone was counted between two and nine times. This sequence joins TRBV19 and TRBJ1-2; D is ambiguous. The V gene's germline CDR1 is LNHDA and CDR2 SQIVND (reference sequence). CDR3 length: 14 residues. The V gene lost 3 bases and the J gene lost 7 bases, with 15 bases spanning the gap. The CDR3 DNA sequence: TGTGCCAGTAGTATGGGAGGGAAGTCTGGTGGCTACACCTTC. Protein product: CASSMGGKSGGYTF.

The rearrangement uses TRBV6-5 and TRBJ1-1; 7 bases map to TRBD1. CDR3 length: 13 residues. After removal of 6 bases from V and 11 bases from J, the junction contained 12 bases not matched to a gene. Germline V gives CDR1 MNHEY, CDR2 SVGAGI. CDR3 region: CASSHGQVRGAFF. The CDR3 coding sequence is TGTGCCAGCAGCCATGGACAGGTCCGTGGGGCTTTCTTT.

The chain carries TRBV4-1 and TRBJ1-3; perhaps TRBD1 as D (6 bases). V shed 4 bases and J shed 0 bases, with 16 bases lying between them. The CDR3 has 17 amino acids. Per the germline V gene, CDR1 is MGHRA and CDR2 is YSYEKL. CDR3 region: CASSPQQGLDSGNTIYF. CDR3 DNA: TGCGCCAGCAGCCCCCAACAGGGACTTGACTCTGGAAACACCATATATTTT.

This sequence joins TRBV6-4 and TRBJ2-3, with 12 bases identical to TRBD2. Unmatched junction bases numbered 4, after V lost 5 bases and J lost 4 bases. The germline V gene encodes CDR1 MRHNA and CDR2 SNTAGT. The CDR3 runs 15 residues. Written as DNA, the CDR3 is TGTGCCAGCAGTCCTAGCGGGGGGGCCGCAGATACGCAGTATTTT. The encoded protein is CASSPSGGAADTQYF.

CDR3 sequence (DNA): TGTGCCAGCAGGATAAGCGGGGGGGCGGCGAATGAGCAGTTCTTC. Its protein is CASRISGGAANEQFF. V usage is TRBV6-5 and J usage is TRBJ2-1; 10 positions agree with TRBD2. This CDR3 has 15 amino acids. CDR1 is MNHEY, CDR2 SVGAGI, per germline. V gave up 6 bases and J gave up 7 bases; unmatched junction bases: 9.

The CDR3, as DNA: TGCGCCAGCAGCTCGGGGGACAGCTCCTACGAGCAGTACTTC. This encodes CASSSGDSSYEQYF. The chain has TRBV5-1 and TRBJ2-7; possible D gene TRBD1, 7 bases. V lost 3 bases and J lost 0, with 10 bases in between. The germline CDR1 and CDR2 sequences are SGHRS and YFSETQ. The CDR3 contains 14 residues. The entire variable domain, with the rest obtained from reference TRBV5-1 and TRBJ2-7, is as follows: KAGVTQTPRYLIKTRGQQVTLSCSPISGHRSVSWYQQTPGQGLQFLFEYFSETQRNKGNFPGRFSGRQFSNSRSEMNVSTLELGDSALYLCASSSGDSSYEQYFGPGTRLTVT.

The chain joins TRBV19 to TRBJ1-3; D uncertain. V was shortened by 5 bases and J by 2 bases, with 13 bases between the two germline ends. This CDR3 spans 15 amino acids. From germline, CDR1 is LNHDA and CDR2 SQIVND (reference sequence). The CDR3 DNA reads TGTGCCAGTAGTGCCCTGGCAGGAACTGGAAACACCATATATTTT. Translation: CASSALAGTGNTIYF.

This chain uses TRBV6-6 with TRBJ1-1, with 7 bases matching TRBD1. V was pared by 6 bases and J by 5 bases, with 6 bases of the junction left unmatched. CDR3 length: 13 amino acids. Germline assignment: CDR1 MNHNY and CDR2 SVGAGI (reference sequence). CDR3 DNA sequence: TGTGCCAGCAGGCGACAGGGTACGACTGAAGCTTTCTTT. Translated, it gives CASRRQGTTEAFF.

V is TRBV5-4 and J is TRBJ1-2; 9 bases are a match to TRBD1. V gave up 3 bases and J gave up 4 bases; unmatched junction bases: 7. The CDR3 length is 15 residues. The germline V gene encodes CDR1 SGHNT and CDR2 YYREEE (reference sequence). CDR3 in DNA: TGTGCCAGCAGCTCACCGGGACAGGGTCCCTATGGCTACACCTTC. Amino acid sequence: CASSSPGQGPYGYTF. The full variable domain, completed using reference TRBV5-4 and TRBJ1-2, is ETGVTQSPTHLIKTRGQQVTLRCSSQSGHNTVSWYQQALGQGPQFIFQYYREEENGRGNFPPRFSGLQFPNYSSELNVNALELDDSALYLCASSSPGQGPYGYTFGSGTRLTVV.